The present TCR beta chain was sequenced within a study of glioma-infiltrating T cells after dendritic cell vaccination. Background on the study: Patients received autologous tumor lysate-pulsed dendritic cell vaccination between about 2003 and 2013. Patients received three intradermal dendritic cell vaccine injections at biweekly intervals.

TCRdb keeps only in-frame clones here, not all; method: immunoSEQ multiplex PCR. The table has tens of thousands of clones, 80% to 90% seen once. The sample holds one count of this clone. The time point here: after dendritic cell vaccination, including at tumor progression/relapse. The CDR3 extends over 15 amino acids. J lost 5 bases, V lost 4 bases, and 7 bases had no gene match. CDR1 is SGDLS and CDR2 is YYNGEE in the germline V gene. The sequence was obtained from a human donor with glioblastoma. The chain recombines TRBV9 with TRBJ2-7, with 12 bases identical to TRBD2. Sequences were derived from blood, sampled after dendritic cell vaccination. The CDR3 loop is CASSPLAGGPNEQYF. The CDR3 nucleotides read TGTGCCAGCAGCCCCCTAGCGGGGGGGCCGAACGAGCAGTACTTC. Based on the CDR3 plus reference TRBV9 and TRBJ2-7, the full variable domain is DSGVTQTPKHLITATGQRVTLRCSPRSGDLSVYWYQQSLDQGLQFLIQYYNGEERAKGNILERFSAQQFPDLHSELNLSSLELGDSALYFCASSPLAGGPNEQYFGPGTRLTVT.